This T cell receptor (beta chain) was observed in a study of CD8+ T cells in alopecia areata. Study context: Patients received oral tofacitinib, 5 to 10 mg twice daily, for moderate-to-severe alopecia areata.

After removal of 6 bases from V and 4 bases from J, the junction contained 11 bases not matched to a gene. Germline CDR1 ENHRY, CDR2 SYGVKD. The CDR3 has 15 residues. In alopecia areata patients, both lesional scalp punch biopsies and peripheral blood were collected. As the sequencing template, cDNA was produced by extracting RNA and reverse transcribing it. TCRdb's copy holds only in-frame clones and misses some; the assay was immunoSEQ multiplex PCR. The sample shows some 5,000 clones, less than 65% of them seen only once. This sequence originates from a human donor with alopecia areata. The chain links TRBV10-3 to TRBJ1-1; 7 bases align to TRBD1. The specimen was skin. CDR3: CAIRDINRGRTEAFF. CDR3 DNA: TGTGCCATCAGGGACATTAACAGGGGACGCACTGAAGCTTTCTTT.